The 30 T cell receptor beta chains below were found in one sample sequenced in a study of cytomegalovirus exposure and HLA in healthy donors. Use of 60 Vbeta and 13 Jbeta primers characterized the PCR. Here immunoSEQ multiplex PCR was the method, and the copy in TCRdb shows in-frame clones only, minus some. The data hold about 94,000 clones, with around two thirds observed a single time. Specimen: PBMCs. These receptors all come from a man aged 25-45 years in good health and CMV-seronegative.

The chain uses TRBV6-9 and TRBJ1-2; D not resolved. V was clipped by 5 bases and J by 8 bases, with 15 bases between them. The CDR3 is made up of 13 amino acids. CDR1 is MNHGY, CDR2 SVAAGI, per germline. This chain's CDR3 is CASSDRGPRGYTF. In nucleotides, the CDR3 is TGTGCCAGCAGTGATCGAGGGCCGAGAGGCTACACCTTC.

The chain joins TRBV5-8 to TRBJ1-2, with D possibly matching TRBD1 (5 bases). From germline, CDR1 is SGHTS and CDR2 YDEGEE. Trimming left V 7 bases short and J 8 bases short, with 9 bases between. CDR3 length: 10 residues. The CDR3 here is CASGQLGYTF. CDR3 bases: TGTGCCAGCGGACAATTGGGCTACACCTTC. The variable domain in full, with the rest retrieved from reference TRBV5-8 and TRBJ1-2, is EAGVTQSPTHLIKTRGQQATLRCSPISGHTSVYWYQQALGLGLQFLLWYDEGEERNRGNFPPRFSGRQFPNYSSELNVNALELEDSALYLCASGQLGYTFGSGTRLTVV.

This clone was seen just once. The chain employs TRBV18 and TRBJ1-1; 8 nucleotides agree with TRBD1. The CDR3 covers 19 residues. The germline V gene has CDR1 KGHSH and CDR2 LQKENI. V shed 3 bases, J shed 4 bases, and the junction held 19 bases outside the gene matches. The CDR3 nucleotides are TGTGCCAGCTCACCTGGGGCAGGGGGCCCCCTGGAAATCATCACTGAAGCTTTCTTT. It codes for CASSPGAGGPLEIITEAFF.

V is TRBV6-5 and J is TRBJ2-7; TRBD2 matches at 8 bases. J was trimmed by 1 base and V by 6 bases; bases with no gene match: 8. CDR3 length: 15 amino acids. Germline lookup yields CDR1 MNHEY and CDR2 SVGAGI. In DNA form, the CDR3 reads TGTGCCAGCAGCCTCCGAGCGGGGGCTTCCTACGAGCAGTACTTC. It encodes CASSLRAGASYEQYF.

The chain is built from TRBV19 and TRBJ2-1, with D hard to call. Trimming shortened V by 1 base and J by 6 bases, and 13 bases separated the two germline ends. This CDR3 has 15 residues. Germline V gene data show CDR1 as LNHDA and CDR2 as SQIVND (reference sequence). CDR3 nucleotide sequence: TGTGCCAGTAGTATAGGGATGGGCAGTCCCAATGAGCAGTTCTTC. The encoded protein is CASSIGMGSPNEQFF.

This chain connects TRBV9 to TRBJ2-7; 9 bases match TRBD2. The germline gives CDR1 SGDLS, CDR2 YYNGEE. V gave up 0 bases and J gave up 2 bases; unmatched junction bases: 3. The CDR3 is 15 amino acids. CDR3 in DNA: TGTGCCAGCAGCGTAGCTCCTAGCGGGACCTACGAGCAGTACTTC. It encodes CASSVAPSGTYEQYF.

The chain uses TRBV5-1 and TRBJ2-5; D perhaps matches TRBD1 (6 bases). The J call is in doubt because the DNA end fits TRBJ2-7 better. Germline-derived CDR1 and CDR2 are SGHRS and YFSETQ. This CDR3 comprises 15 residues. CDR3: CASSFLQGQGYEQYF. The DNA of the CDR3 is TGCGCCAGCAGCTTCCTACAGGGCCAAGGCTACGAGCAGTACTTC.

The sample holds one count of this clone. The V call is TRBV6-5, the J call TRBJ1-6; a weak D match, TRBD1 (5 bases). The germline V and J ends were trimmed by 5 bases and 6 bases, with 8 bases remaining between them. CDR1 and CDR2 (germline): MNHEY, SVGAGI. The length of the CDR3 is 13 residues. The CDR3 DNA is TGTGCCAGCAGTGGCAGGGTTAATTCACCCCTCCACTTT. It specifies CASSGRVNSPLHF.

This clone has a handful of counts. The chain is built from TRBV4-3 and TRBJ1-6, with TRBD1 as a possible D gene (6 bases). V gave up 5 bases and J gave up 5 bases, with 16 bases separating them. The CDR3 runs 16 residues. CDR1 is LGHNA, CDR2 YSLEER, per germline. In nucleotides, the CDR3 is TGCGCCAGCAGCGCAGGGGCCAGACGAAATAATTCACCCCTCCACTTT. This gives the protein CASSAGARRNNSPLHF.

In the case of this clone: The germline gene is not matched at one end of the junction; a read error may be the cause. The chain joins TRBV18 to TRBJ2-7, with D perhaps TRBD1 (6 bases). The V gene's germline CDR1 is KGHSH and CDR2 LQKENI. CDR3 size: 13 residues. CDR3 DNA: TGTGTCAGCTCACCCCGACAGGACTACGAGCAGTACTTC. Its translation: CVSSPRQDYEQYF.

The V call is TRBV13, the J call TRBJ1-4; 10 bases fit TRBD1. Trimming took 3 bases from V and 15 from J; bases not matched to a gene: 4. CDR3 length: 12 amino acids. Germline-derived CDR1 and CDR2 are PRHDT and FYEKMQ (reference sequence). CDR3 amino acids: CASSFGDRGVFF. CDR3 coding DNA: TGTGCCAGCAGCTTTGGGGACAGGGGAGTGTTTTTT.

The CDR3 loop reads CASSQPMDRSNTEAFF. DNA of the CDR3: TGTGCCAGCAGCCAACCCATGGACAGGAGTAACACTGAAGCTTTCTTT. V is TRBV14 and J is TRBJ1-1; the match to TRBD1 covers 7 bases. Germline V gene lookup returns CDR1 SGHDN and CDR2 FVKESK. With V trimmed by 2 bases and J by 2 bases, 8 bases remained unmatched. CDR3 length: 16 amino acids.

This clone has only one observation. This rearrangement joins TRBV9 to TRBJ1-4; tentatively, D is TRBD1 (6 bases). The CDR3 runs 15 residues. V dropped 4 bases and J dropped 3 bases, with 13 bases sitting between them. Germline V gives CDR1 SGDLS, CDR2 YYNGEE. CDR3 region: CASSLLDSANEKLFF. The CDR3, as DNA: TGTGCCAGCAGCCTATTGGACAGCGCTAATGAAAAACTGTTTTTT.

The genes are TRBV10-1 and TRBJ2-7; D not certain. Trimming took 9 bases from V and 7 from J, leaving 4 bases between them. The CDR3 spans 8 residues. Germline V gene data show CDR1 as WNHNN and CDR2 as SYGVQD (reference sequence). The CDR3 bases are TGCGCCAGAGAGGAGCAGTACTTC. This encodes CAREEQYF.

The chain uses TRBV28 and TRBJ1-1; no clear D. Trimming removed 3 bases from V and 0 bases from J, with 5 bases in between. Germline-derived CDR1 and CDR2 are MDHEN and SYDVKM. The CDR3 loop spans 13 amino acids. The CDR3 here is CASSFAVNTEAFF. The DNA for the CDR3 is TGTGCCAGCAGTTTTGCGGTGAACACTGAAGCTTTCTTT.

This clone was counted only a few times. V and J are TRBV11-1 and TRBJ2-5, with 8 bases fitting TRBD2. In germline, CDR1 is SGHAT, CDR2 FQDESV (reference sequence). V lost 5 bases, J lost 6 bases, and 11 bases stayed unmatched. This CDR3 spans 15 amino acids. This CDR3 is CASSRTRGGPQTQYF. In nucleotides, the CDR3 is TGTGCCAGCAGCCGTACTCGCGGGGGGCCGCAGACCCAGTACTTC.

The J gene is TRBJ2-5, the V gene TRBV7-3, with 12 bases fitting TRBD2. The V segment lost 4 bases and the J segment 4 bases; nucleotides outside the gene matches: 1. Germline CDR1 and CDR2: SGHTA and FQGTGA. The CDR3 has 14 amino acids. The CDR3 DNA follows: TGTGCCAGCAGCTCGGGACTAGCGGGAGAGACCCAGTACTTC. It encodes CASSSGLAGETQYF.

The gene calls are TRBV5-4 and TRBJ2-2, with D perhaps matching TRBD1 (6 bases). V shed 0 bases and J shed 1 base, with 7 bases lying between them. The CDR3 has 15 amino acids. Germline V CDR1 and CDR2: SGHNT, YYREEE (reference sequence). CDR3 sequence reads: CASSLATGNTGELFF. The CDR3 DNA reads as TGTGCCAGCAGCTTGGCGACAGGGAACACCGGGGAGCTGTTTTTT.

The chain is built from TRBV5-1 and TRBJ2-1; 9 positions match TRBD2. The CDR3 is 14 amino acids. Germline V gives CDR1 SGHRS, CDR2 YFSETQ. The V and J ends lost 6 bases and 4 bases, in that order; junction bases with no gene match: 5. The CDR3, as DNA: TGCGCCAGCATAGCTAGCGGGGAGTACAATGAGCAGTTCTTC. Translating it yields CASIASGEYNEQFF.

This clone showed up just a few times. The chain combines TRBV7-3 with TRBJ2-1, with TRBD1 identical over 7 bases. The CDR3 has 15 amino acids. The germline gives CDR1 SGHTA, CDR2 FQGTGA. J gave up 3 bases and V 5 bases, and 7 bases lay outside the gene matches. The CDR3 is CASSQLGQNYNEQFF. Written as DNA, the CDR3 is TGTGCCAGCAGCCAATTGGGACAGAACTACAATGAGCAGTTCTTC.

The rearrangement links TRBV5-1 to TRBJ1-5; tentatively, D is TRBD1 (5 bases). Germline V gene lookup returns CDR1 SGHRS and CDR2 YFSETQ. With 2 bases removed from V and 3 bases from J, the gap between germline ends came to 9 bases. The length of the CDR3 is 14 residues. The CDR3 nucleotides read TGCGCCAGCAGCTTAGGAGGGGACAATCAGCCCCAGCATTTT. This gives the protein CASSLGGDNQPQHF.

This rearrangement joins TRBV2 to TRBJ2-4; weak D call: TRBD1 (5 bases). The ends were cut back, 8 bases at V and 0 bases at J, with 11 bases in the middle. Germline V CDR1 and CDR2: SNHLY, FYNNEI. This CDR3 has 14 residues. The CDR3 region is CASHPRVAKNIQYF. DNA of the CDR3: TGTGCCAGCCATCCCAGGGTAGCCAAAAACATTCAGTACTTC.

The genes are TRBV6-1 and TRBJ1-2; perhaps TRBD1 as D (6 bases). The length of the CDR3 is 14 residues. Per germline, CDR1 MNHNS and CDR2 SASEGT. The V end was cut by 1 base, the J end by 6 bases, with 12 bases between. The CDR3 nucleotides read TGTGCCAGCAGTGAAGACAGGGCGAATCATGGCTACACCTTC. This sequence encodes CASSEDRANHGYTF.

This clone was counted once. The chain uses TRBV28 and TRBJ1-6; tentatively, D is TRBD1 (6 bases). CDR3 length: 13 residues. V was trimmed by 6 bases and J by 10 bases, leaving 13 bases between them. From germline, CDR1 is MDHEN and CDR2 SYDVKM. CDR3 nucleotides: TGTGCCAGCAGCAGTACAGGGCACTCACCCCTCCACTTT. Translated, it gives CASSSTGHSPLHF.

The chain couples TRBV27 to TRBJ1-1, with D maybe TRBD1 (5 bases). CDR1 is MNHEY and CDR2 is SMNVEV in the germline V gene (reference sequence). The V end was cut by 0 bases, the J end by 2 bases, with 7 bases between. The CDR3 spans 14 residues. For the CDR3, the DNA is TGTGCCAGCAGTTTATCGGGGGGAAACACTGAAGCTTTCTTT. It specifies CASSLSGGNTEAFF.

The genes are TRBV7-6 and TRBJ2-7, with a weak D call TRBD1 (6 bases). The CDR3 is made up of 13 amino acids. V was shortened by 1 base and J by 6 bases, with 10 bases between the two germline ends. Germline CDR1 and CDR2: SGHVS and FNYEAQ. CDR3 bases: TGTGCCAGCAGCTTAGGGGGGCCAACCGAGCAGTACTTC. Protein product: CASSLGGPTEQYF. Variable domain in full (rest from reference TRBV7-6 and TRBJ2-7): GAGVSQSPRYKVTKRGQDVALRCDPISGHVSLYWYRQALGQGPEFLTYFNYEAQQDKSGLPNDRFSAERPEGSISTLTIQRTEQRDSAMYRCASSLGGPTEQYFGPGTRLTVT.

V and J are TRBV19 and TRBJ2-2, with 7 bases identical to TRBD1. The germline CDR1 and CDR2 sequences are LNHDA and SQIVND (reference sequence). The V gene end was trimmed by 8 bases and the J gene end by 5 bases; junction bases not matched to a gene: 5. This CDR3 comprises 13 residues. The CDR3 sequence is CASGTDFTGELFF. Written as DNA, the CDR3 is TGTGCCAGTGGGACAGATTTTACCGGGGAGCTGTTTTTT.

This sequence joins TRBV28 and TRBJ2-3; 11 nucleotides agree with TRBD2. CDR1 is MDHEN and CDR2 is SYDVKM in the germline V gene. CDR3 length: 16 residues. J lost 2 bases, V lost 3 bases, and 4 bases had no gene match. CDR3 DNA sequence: TGTGCCAGCAGTTTGGAACTAGCGGGGGACACAGATACGCAGTATTTT. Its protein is CASSLELAGDTDTQYF.

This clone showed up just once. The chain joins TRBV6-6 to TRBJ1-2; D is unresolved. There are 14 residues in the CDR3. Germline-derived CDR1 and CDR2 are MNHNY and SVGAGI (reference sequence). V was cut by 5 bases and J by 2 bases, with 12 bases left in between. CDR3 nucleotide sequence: TGTGCCAGCAGTGTCAATCTATGGAACTATGGCTACACCTTC. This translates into CASSVNLWNYGYTF.

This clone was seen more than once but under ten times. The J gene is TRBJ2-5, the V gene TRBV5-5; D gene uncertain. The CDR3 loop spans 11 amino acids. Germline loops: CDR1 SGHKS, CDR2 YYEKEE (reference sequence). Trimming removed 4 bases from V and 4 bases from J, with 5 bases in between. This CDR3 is CASSLTETQYF. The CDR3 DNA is TGTGCCAGCAGCCTAACAGAGACCCAGTACTTC.